These 10 T cell receptor beta chains originate from one sample sequenced in a study of blood T cell repertoires in COVID-19. Assay: immunoSEQ multiplex PCR; the TCRdb copy retains only in-frame clones and omits some. The profile shows 70,000 to 95,000 clones, roughly 80% of them singletons. Source material: peripheral blood. These receptors were taken from a man aged 55 to 70 with COVID-19, enrolled during active disease.

This chain links TRBV2 with TRBJ1-2, with a possible D match to TRBD1 (6 bases). The V gene's germline CDR1 is SNHLY and CDR2 FYNNEI. The CDR3 loop spans 16 amino acids. Trimming cost V 7 bases and J 5 bases, with 23 bases left between them. In nucleotides, the CDR3 is TGTGCCAGCACAGAATTTAGGGACACCATTTGGTATGGCTACACCTTC. Its translation is CASTEFRDTIWYGYTF.

The rearrangement links TRBV11-3 to TRBJ2-1; 13 bases are a match to TRBD2. Germline V gives CDR1 SGHNT, CDR2 YENEEA. The CDR3 spans 16 residues. Trimming took 2 bases from V and 6 from J; bases not matched to a gene: 4. The CDR3 bases are TGTGCCAGCAGCTTAACGGGACTAGCGGGACCCAATGAGCAGTTCTTC. This gives the protein CASSLTGLAGPNEQFF.

The CDR3 is CASSVRQGGTGELFF. The CDR3 DNA reads as TGTGCCAGCAGCGTTAGACAGGGCGGCACCGGGGAGCTGTTTTTT. The V and J genes are TRBV9 and TRBJ2-2; 7 bases are a match to TRBD1. Unmatched junction bases numbered 5, after V lost 2 bases and J lost 4 bases. Germline V gene data show CDR1 as SGDLS and CDR2 as YYNGEE. The CDR3 loop spans 15 amino acids.

The V gene is TRBV18, the J gene TRBJ2-2; TRBD2 agrees at 12 bases. The germline V gene has CDR1 KGHSH and CDR2 LQKENI. The V gene end was trimmed by 2 bases and the J gene end by 6 bases; junction bases not matched to a gene: 10. This CDR3 region has 18 residues. The DNA of the CDR3 is TGTGCCAGCTCACCATTCCCCCTAGCGGGGGGGCGTCCCGGGGAGCTGTTTTTT. Protein: CASSPFPLAGGRPGELFF.

The chain uses TRBV7-6 and TRBJ1-3; D not resolved. Between the trimmed V and J ends, which lost 0 bases and 2 bases, there was a span of 8 bases. The CDR3 is 15 amino acids. Germline CDR1 reads SGHVS; CDR2 reads FNYEAQ. As DNA, the CDR3 is TGTGCCAGCAGCTTAGCTTCACTAACTGGAAACACCATATATTTT. Translating gives CASSLASLTGNTIYF. The full variable domain, its missing parts supplied by reference TRBV7-6 and TRBJ1-3, is GAGVSQSPRYKVTKRGQDVALRCDPISGHVSLYWYRQALGQGPEFLTYFNYEAQQDKSGLPNDRFSAERPEGSISTLTIQRTEQRDSAMYRCASSLASLTGNTIYFGEGSWLTVV.

This sequence joins TRBV5-6 and TRBJ2-5, with 12 bases aligning to TRBD1. Germline V gene lookup returns CDR1 SGHDT and CDR2 YYEEEE. V gave up 2 bases and J gave up 11 bases; unmatched junction bases: 7. The CDR3 extends over 14 amino acids. The CDR3 protein is CASSLAGQGASQYF. The DNA of the CDR3 is TGTGCCAGCAGCTTAGCGGGACAGGGGGCAAGTCAGTACTTC.

The chain couples TRBV5-1 to TRBJ2-1, with TRBD1 identical over 9 bases. CDR1 and CDR2 (germline): SGHRS, YFSETQ. The V segment lost 4 bases and the J segment 7 bases; nucleotides outside the gene matches: 3. The CDR3 length is 13 residues. For the CDR3, the DNA is TGCGCCAGCAGCCGGGGACAGGGAAATGAGCAGTTCTTC. Amino acid sequence: CASSRGQGNEQFF.

The rearrangement uses TRBV9 and TRBJ1-1; D is unclear. CDR1 is SGDLS, CDR2 YYNGEE, per germline. Trimming took 2 bases from V and 4 from J, leaving 12 bases between them. The CDR3 length is 14 residues. The CDR3 sequence is CASSVAGGATEAFF. The DNA of the CDR3 is TGTGCCAGCAGCGTCGCGGGCGGCGCCACTGAAGCTTTCTTT.

This sequence joins TRBV11-3 and TRBJ2-7; tentative D call: TRBD2 (6 bases). The CDR3 runs 14 residues. V was shortened by 1 base and J by 3 bases, with 10 bases between the two germline ends. Germline CDR1 SGHNT, CDR2 YENEEA. CDR3 sequence reads: CASSLVSGSYEQYF. CDR3 bases: TGTGCCAGCAGCTTAGTTAGCGGAAGCTACGAGCAGTACTTC.

V usage is TRBV2 and J usage is TRBJ2-5, with D possibly matching TRBD1 (6 bases). Germline CDR1 reads SNHLY; CDR2 reads FYNNEI. V was trimmed by 6 bases and J by 7 bases, leaving 15 bases between them. This CDR3 spans 13 amino acids. The CDR3, as DNA: TGTGCCAGCAGATTAACAGGGAAGGGGACCCAGTACTTC. Translated: CASRLTGKGTQYF.